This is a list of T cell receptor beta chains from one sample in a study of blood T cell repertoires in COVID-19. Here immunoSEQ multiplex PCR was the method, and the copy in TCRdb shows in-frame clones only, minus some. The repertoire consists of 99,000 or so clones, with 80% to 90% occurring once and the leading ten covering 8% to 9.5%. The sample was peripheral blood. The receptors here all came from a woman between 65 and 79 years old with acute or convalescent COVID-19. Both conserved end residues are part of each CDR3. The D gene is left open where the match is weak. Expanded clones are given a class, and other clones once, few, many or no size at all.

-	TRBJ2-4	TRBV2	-	CASSISKNIQYF	TGTGCCAGCAGTATCAGCAAAAACATTCAGTACTTC
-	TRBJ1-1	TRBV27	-	CASSLSPSGNTEAFF	TGTGCCAGCAGTTTATCGCCCTCAGGGAACACTGAAGCTTTCTTT
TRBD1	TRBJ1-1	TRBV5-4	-	CASRGTANTEAFF	TGTGCCAGCAGGGGGACAGCGAACACTGAAGCTTTCTTT
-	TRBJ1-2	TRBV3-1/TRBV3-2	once	CASSYRREGWQGYTF	TGTGCCAGCAGCTACCGGCGCGAGGGTTGGCAGGGCTACACCTTC
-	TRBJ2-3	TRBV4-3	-	CASSQEISSTDTQYF	TGCGCCAGCAGCCAAGAAATCTCTAGCACAGATACGCAGTATTTT
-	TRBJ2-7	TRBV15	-	CATSRDVGRAHEQYF	TGTGCCACCAGCAGAGATGTAGGCAGGGCCCACGAGCAGTACTTC
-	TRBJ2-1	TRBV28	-	CASSLGLQDQLFF	TGTGCCAGCAGTTTGGGACTCCAGGATCAATTGTTCTTC
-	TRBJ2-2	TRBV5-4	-	CASRVEVDGELFF	TGTGCCAGCAGGGTTGAGGTGGACGGGGAGCTGTTTTTT
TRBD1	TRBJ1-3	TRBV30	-	CAWSGDREAGNTIYF	TGTGCCTGGAGTGGGGACAGGGAGGCTGGAAACACCATATATTTT
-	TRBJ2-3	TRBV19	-	CASRTQGTDTQYF	TGTGCCAGTAGAACCCAGGGCACAGATACGCAGTATTTT
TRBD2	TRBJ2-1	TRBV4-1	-	CASSRRSGQAYNEQFF	TGCGCCAGCAGCCGGCGTAGCGGGCAGGCCTACAATGAGCAGTTCTTC
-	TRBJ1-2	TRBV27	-	CASSLSGGYGYTF	TGTGCCAGCAGTTTATCGGGAGGGTATGGCTACACCTTC
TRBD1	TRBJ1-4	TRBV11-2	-	CASSLAETGGFEKLFF	TGTGCCAGCAGCTTAGCCGAGACAGGGGGCTTTGAAAAACTGTTTTTT
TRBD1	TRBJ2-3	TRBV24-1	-	CATSDPRGPGADTQYF	TGTGCCACCAGTGACCCCAGGGGGCCGGGAGCAGATACGCAGTATTTT
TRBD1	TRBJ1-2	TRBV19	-	CATRSTGANYGYTF	TGTGCCACTAGGTCTACAGGGGCGAACTATGGCTACACCTTC
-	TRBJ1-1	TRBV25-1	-	CASSETGRNTEAFF	TGTGCCAGCAGTGAGACAGGTCGGAACACTGAAGCTTTCTTT
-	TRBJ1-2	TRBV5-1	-	CASSLNSGNYGYTF	TGCGCCAGCAGCCTAAATTCAGGCAACTATGGCTACACCTTC
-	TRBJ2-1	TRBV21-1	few	CASSNRTPLYNEQFF	TGTGCCAGCAGCAACCGGACTCCATTATATAATGAGCAGTTCTTC
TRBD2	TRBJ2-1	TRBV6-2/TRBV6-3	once	CASSPRTSGSSYNEQFF	TGTGCCAGCAGTCCAAGGACTAGCGGGAGCTCCTACAATGAGCAGTTCTTC
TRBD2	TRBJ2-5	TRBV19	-	CASSAIAGGPETQYF	TGTGCCAGTAGTGCCATAGCGGGAGGGCCGGAGACCCAGTACTTC
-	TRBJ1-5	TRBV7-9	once	CASSLGDNNQPQHF	TGTGCCAGCAGCTTAGGGGACAACAATCAGCCCCAGCATTTT
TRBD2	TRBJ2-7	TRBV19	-	CASSIVAGGYEQYF	TGTGCCAGTAGTATAGTAGCGGGGGGCTACGAGCAGTACTTC
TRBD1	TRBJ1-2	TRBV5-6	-	CASSWDRGGYTF	TGTGCCAGCAGCTGGGACAGGGGTGGCTACACCTTC
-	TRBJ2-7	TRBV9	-	CASSVDGGDGPYEQYF	TGTGCCAGCAGCGTAGATGGCGGGGATGGTCCCTACGAGCAGTACTTC
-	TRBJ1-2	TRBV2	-	CASSASPGALYGYTF	TGTGCCAGCAGTGCCTCCCCTGGAGCACTCTATGGCTACACCTTC
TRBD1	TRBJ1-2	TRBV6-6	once	CASSYDRGKGYTF	TGTGCCAGCAGTTACGACAGGGGAAAAGGCTACACCTTC
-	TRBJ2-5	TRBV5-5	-	CASSPTGRGETQYF	TGTGCCAGCAGCCCGACAGGGCGGGGAGAGACCCAGTACTTC
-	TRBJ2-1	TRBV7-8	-	CASSFRRLGYEQFF	TGTGCCAGCAGCTTCCGTCGGCTAGGCTATGAGCAGTTCTTC
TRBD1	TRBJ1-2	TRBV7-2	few	CASTSTGDFYGYTF	TGTGCCAGCACCTCAACAGGGGACTTCTATGGCTACACCTTC
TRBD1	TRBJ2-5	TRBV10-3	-	CAISDGQGREETQYF	TGTGCCATCAGTGATGGACAGGGGCGAGAAGAGACCCAGTACTTC
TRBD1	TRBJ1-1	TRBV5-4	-	CASSSSQGAEAFF	TGTGCCAGCAGCTCATCACAGGGGGCAGAGGCTTTCTTT
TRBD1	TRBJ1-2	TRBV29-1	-	CSVLKGARGYTF	TGCAGCGTGTTAAAGGGGGCGCGGGGCTACACCTTC
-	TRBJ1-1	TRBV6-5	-	CASSHGTEAFF	TGTGCCAGCAGTCACGGCACTGAAGCTTTCTTT
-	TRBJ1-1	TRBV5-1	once	CASSYNQGNTEAFF	TGCGCCAGCAGTTACAATCAGGGGAACACTGAAGCTTTCTTT
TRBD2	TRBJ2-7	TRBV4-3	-	CASSQDRGSGREQYF	TGCGCCAGCAGCCAAGATCGGGGTAGCGGGAGGGAGCAGTACTTC
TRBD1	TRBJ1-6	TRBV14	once	CASSQVDREYSPLHF	TGTGCCAGCAGCCAAGTCGACAGGGAATATTCACCCCTCCACTTT
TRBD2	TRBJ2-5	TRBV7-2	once	CASSLALAGGQETQYF	TGTGCCAGCAGCTTAGCACTAGCGGGGGGACAAGAGACCCAGTACTTC
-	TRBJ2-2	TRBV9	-	CASSVRVDGELFF	TGTGCCAGCAGCGTCCGGGTTGACGGGGAGCTGTTTTTT
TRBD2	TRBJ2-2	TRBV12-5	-	CASGDSGGTNTGELFF	TGTGCTAGTGGTGACTCCGGGGGGACGAACACCGGGGAGCTGTTTTTT
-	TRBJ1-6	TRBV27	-	CASSLYPLGRSSSYNSPLHF	TGTGCCAGCAGTTTATACCCCCTCGGGAGATCGAGCTCCTATAATTCACCCCTCCACTTT
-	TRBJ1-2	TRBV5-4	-	CASSLVSVYGYTF	TGTGCCAGCAGCTTGGTCTCCGTCTATGGCTACACCTTC
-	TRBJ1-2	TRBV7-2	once	CASSLNYGYTF	TGTGCCAGCAGCCTCAACTATGGCTACACCTTC
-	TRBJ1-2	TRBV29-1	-	CSVALGDGYTF	TGCAGCGTTGCTCTCGGAGATGGCTACACCTTC
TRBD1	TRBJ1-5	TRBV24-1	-	CATSDSSPGQILQPQHF	TGTGCCACCAGTGATTCTTCTCCGGGACAGATTTTGCAGCCCCAGCATTTT
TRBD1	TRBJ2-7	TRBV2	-	CASAYRGAYEQYF	TGTGCCAGCGCGTACAGGGGTGCCTACGAGCAGTACTTC